The entry that follows covers one TCR beta chain sequence. The sample originates from a study of cytomegalovirus exposure and HLA in healthy donors. Germline V gives CDR1 SQVTM, CDR2 ANQGSEA. The CDR3 has 13 amino acids. The V and J ends lost 7 bases and 0 bases respectively, with 11 bases between them. This table comes from immunoSEQ multiplex PCR, and its TCRdb copy is limited to in-frame clones, with some not included. The sample consists of 250,000 to 400,000 clones, roughly nine tenths of them appearing once. The TCR comes from a woman in her 30s in good health and CMV-seropositive. The J gene is TRBJ2-3, the V gene TRBV29-1; D is perhaps TRBD1 (6 bases). Sequencing input: PBMCs. The CDR3, as DNA: TGCAGCGGGGCAGGGGATAGCACAGATACGCAGTATTTT. This codes for CSGAGDSTDTQYF.